Shown below are 17 T cell receptor beta chains from a single sample sequenced in a study of Ad26.COV2.S vaccination and SARS-CoV-2 variants. Documented treatment: roughly 20 received Ad26.COV2.S at low or high dose, single or two shots; roughly five received placebo; per-sample allocation not given. Samples were taken on day 63 after the first vaccine or placebo injection. Clones were read by immunoSEQ multiplex PCR, and TCRdb kept only the in-frame ones, dropping some. Of 300,000 to 400,000 clones listed, roughly 85% are singletons. Sequenced here: peripheral blood, sampled in a trial of Ad26.COV2.S vaccine versus placebo. The source of these receptors is a person aged 18 to 59 who received the Ad26.COV2.S COVID-19 vaccine or a placebo.

The chain employs TRBV7-9 and TRBJ2-3; D is unclear. The V and J ends lost 2 bases and 1 base respectively, with 7 bases between them. Germline V gene sequence: CDR1 SEHNR, CDR2 FQNEAQ (reference sequence). This CDR3 is built from 14 residues. CDR3 region: CASSLYRGTDTQYF. The CDR3 nucleotides are TGTGCCAGCAGCTTATACCGGGGCACAGATACGCAGTATTTT. Drawing the rest from reference TRBV7-9 and TRBJ2-3, the complete variable domain is DTGVSQNPRHKITKRGQNVTFRCDPISEHNRLYWYRQTLGQGPEFLTYFQNEAQLEKSRLLSDRFSAERPKGSFSTLEIQRTEQGDSAMYLCASSLYRGTDTQYFGPGTRLTVL.

The genes are TRBV25-1 and TRBJ1-2; no clear D gene. Trimming pared 1 base from V and 4 bases from J, leaving 13 bases between. Germline V gives CDR1 MGHDK, CDR2 SYGVNS. The CDR3 is 15 residues long. CDR3 residues: CASSESGAGPYGYTF. CDR3 nucleotide sequence: TGTGCCAGCAGTGAATCAGGCGCAGGTCCCTATGGCTACACCTTC.

The CDR3 DNA reads TGTGCCATCAGGACCGGGACGTTCGATGAGCAGTTCTTC. Its translation is CAIRTGTFDEQFF. The V call is TRBV10-3, the J call TRBJ2-1; D assignment may be TRBD1 or TRBD2 (5 bases each). CDR3 size: 13 residues. V shed 6 bases and J shed 8 bases, with 14 bases lying between them. Germline V lookup: CDR1 ENHRY, CDR2 SYGVKD.

This chain joins TRBV13 and TRBJ1-6; 7 bases are shared with TRBD1. The CDR3 covers 15 residues. V lost 1 base and J lost 8; bases outside the gene matches: 5. The germline V gene encodes CDR1 PRHDT and CDR2 FYEKMQ (reference sequence). CDR3 DNA sequence: TGTGCCAGCAGCTTAGTCAGGGGGGCTTATTCACCCCTCCACTTT. This translates into CASSLVRGAYSPLHF.

The chain recombines TRBV11-2 with TRBJ2-3; TRBD1 agrees at 7 bases. The CDR3 runs 16 residues. CDR1 is SGHAT, CDR2 FQNNGV, per germline. V gave up 2 bases and J gave up 0 bases; unmatched junction bases: 5. The CDR3 region has the DNA TGTGCCAGCAGCTTAACAGGGGCCTTAAGCACAGATACGCAGTATTTT. Its translation: CASSLTGALSTDTQYF.

The V and J genes are TRBV5-1 and TRBJ2-5; tentatively, D is TRBD1 (6 bases). The CDR3 covers 14 residues. V was pared by 0 bases and J by 2 bases, with 8 bases between. CDR1 SGHRS and CDR2 YFSETQ come from the germline V gene. The CDR3 is CASSLVGQQETQYF. For the CDR3, the DNA is TGCGCCAGCAGCTTGGTAGGACAGCAAGAGACCCAGTACTTC.

The J gene is TRBJ1-1, the V gene TRBV9, with D perhaps TRBD1 (5 bases). The V gene's germline CDR1 is SGDLS and CDR2 YYNGEE. This CDR3 has 15 residues. Trimming shortened V by 4 bases and J by 0 bases, and 13 bases separated the two germline ends. In nucleotides, the CDR3 is TGTGCCAGCAGCCCTCAGGGTCCGATGAACACTGAAGCTTTCTTT. The encoded protein is CASSPQGPMNTEAFF.

The rearrangement links TRBV11-2 to TRBJ2-1; TRBD1 might be the D (6 bases). The germline V gene has CDR1 SGHAT and CDR2 FQNNGV. This CDR3 spans 15 amino acids. Deletions cut 4 bases from V and 0 bases from J, with 10 bases between. In DNA, the CDR3 is TGTGCCAGCAGCTGGGACAAGCGCTCCTACAATGAGCAGTTCTTC. Its translation: CASSWDKRSYNEQFF. Supplemented by reference TRBV11-2 and TRBJ2-1, the full variable domain reads EAGVAQSPRYKIIEKRQSVAFWCNPISGHATLYWYQQILGQGPKLLIQFQNNGVVDDSQLPKDRFSAERLKGVDSTLKIQPAKLEDSAVYLCASSWDKRSYNEQFFGPGTRLTVL.

This clone was observed a handful of times. The V and J genes are TRBV7-2 and TRBJ2-1; no definite D call. CDR1 and CDR2 (germline): SGHTA, FQGNSA. V was trimmed by 7 bases and J by 1 base, leaving 14 bases between them. The CDR3 consists of 15 residues. The CDR3 DNA sequence: TGTGCCAGCAATCTCAGGCTTGCTTCCTACAATGAGCAGTTCTTC. As protein: CASNLRLASYNEQFF.

This clone appeared once. The CDR3 spells CASSLPPGYTDTQYF. The CDR3 region has the DNA TGTGCCAGCAGCCTCCCCCCGGGTTACACAGATACGCAGTATTTT. The chain has TRBV6-2 or TRBV6-3 and TRBJ2-3; unclear D gene. The germline CDR1 and CDR2 sequences are MNHEY and SVGEGT. This CDR3 is built from 15 residues. Trimming took 6 bases from V and 2 from J, leaving 15 bases between them.

This chain joins TRBV18 and TRBJ2-7; 9 bases fit TRBD1. V dropped 5 bases and J dropped 2; count of bases not matched to a gene: 4. From germline, CDR1 is KGHSH and CDR2 LQKENI. The CDR3 contains 14 residues. As DNA, the CDR3 is TGTGCCAGCTCAACCCGGGACAGGGCCTACGAGCAGTACTTC. The encoded protein is CASSTRDRAYEQYF.

This rearrangement joins TRBV2 to TRBJ2-5; D may be TRBD1 or TRBD2 (6 bases each). Germline values: CDR1 SNHLY, CDR2 FYNNEI. There are 18 residues in the CDR3. The ends were cut back, 7 bases at V and 2 bases at J, with 26 bases in the middle. The CDR3 protein is CASIGDSLGGGIQETQYF. In DNA, the CDR3 is TGTGCCAGCATCGGTGACAGTCTCGGAGGGGGGATACAAGAGACCCAGTACTTC.

Only one count was recorded for this clone. The V and J genes are TRBV3-1 (or the pseudogene TRBV3-2) and TRBJ2-7; 8 nucleotides match TRBD1. CDR1 and CDR2 (germline): LGHDT, YNNKEL (reference sequence). The V segment lost 4 bases and the J segment 7 bases; nucleotides outside the gene matches: 6. This CDR3 contains 13 residues. CDR3: CASSRQGTREQYF. In DNA, the CDR3 is TGTGCCAGCAGCCGACAGGGGACAAGAGAGCAGTACTTC.

The genes are TRBV7-2 and TRBJ2-4; unclear D gene. Germline V CDR1 and CDR2: SGHTA, FQGNSA. The CDR3 length is 15 residues. V lost 2 bases and J 8 bases, leaving 16 bases between the germline ends. The CDR3 region is CASSLSELEVDIQYF. Here the CDR3 DNA reads TGTGCCAGCAGCTTATCCGAGCTAGAGGTGGACATTCAGTACTTC.

This rearrangement joins TRBV10-1 to TRBJ2-4; TRBD1 matches 7 bases. The CDR3 length is 17 residues. Germline CDR1 reads WNHNN; CDR2 reads SYGVQD (reference sequence). Trimming cost V 6 bases and J 1 base; bases outside gene matches: 12. The CDR3 sequence: CASRFGEGAQAKNIQYF. In DNA form, the CDR3 reads TGCGCCAGCAGGTTCGGTGAGGGGGCCCAGGCCAAAAACATTCAGTACTTC.

The chain uses TRBV11-3 and TRBJ2-3, with TRBD2 matching over 9 bases. There are 13 residues in the CDR3. V lost 3 bases and J lost 8; bases outside the gene matches: 3. From germline, CDR1 is SGHNT and CDR2 YENEEA. The CDR3 reads CASSFWREGTQYF. In DNA, the CDR3 is TGTGCCAGCAGCTTCTGGCGGGAGGGTACGCAGTATTTT.

V and J are TRBV9 and TRBJ1-6; TRBD1 matches at 9 bases. The CDR3 consists of 15 residues. Germline V gives CDR1 SGDLS, CDR2 YYNGEE. V lost 0 bases to trimming and J lost 10 bases; unmatched junction nucleotides: 5. The CDR3 reads CASSVEQGAFSPLHF. CDR3 sequence (DNA): TGTGCCAGCAGCGTAGAACAGGGGGCTTTCTCACCCCTCCACTTT.